This TCR beta chain stems from a study of shared clonotypes between healthy human individuals. Profiling relied on immunoSEQ multiplex PCR, and the TCRdb table lists in-frame clones only, not all of them. Here the sample spans roughly 1,000,000 clones, around 78% being singletons. The CDR3 totals 14 residues. V was clipped by 2 bases and J by 6 bases, with 11 bases between them. Per the germline V gene, CDR1 is MNHEY and CDR2 is SVGAGI. Sequencing was done on a sample of memory CD4+ T cells from PBMCs. The subset was: CD45RA-negative fraction. This chain connects TRBV6-5 to TRBJ1-5; D is unresolved. This clonotype originated in a man between 18 and 29 years old in good health. Some clones in this sample may be carry-over from other donors' samples. The CDR3 nucleotides read TGTGCCAGCAGTTACGAAGCGGCCGGTCAGCCCCAGCATTTT. It is translated as CASSYEAAGQPQHF.